What follows describes a single TCR beta chain. Clones were sequenced by immunoSEQ multiplex PCR, and TCRdb holds only the in-frame ones, with some missing. This table holds 210,000 or so clones, 84% found once. Per the germline V gene, CDR1 is MNHEY and CDR2 is SMNVEV (reference sequence). This CDR3 has 12 residues. The V end was cut by 5 bases, the J end by 4 bases, with 6 bases between. These data come from a study of blood T cell repertoires in COVID-19. The clonotype comes from a man aged 60 to 75 who had recovered from COVID-19. Sequencing was performed on PBMCs or T cells enriched from blood (not recorded which). The J gene is TRBJ2-1, the V gene TRBV27; D is unresolved. The CDR3 DNA reads as TGTGCCAGCAGTCCCAATTACAATGAGCAGTTCTTC. Translating it yields CASSPNYNEQFF.